This TCR beta chain was sequenced during a study of blood T cells in healthy people across ages. Study observations and caveats: CMV status of donors was not determined, possibly confounding expanded clonotype changes.

This CDR3 spans 15 amino acids. The V gene end was trimmed by 0 bases and the J gene end by 3 bases; junction bases not matched to a gene: 0. Germline CDR1 is SGHRS and CDR2 is YFSETQ. This clonotype was found a few times. Its target is unknown. Through a sample-barcoded 5' primer and a J-beta primer mix, a second PCR was run for about 6 to 11 cycles. TCRdb reprocessed the 5' RACE reads with MiXCR, giving one entry per CDR3 protein. The repertoire holds about 540,000 distinct CDR3 sequences, about 25% seen once, with roughly 10% in the top ten. This sample was shared with a second study, whose subject was T cells of mothers and their children.

The chain recombines TRBV5-1 with TRBJ2-2, with 9 bases lining up with TRBD1. Sequencing was done on a sample of blood. This TCR was recovered from a boy younger than 18 in good health. The chain's CDR3 is CASSLGDRDTGELFF. The CDR3 nucleotides read TGCGCCAGCAGCTTGGGGGACAGGGACACCGGGGAGCTGTTTTTT.